This TCR beta chain was sequenced during a study of human T cells and chemical hapten exposure. V gave up 3 bases and J gave up 0 bases, with 7 bases separating them. CDR3 length: 13 amino acids. CDR1 is SQVTM and CDR2 is ANQGSEA in the germline V gene. This clonotype has at least ten counts. Antigen unknown. Study-wide results and caveats: TCRs at high frequency, those above 1 in 1000, did not change with DPC sensitization. Positively correlated with patch test score were the counts of PT1 expanded TCRs.

Library construction involved attaching unique molecular identifiers to individual cDNA molecules, which allowed quantitative, reproducible TCR counting. TCRdb re-analysed the RACE reads in MiXCR, keeping a single row per CDR3 protein. Of approximately 400,000 distinct CDR3 sequences listed, nearly 5% are singletons. Time point noted: patch test 1, 2 weeks after DPC sensitization. Treatment indicated: therapeutic diphenylcyclopropenone sensitization with weekly scalp DPC. The rearrangement uses TRBV29-1 and TRBJ2-3; D remains unclear. Material: whole blood, obtained in connection with sensitization to the hapten diphenylcyclopropenone (DPC). The receptor was derived from a woman aged 45-65 years with alopecia areata. Some clones in this sample may be carry-over from other donors' samples. The CDR3 nucleotides read TGCAGCGTTGATGGTCTTAGCACAGATACGCAGTATTTT. It is translated as CSVDGLSTDTQYF.